These 5 T cell receptor beta chains came from one sample sequenced in a study of kidney transplant recipient with SARS-CoV-2 infection. TCRdb reanalysed the reads using MiXCR and keeps one entry per CDR3 protein. The data show 250,000 or so distinct CDR3 sequences, more than 25% seen once. Specimen: a blood sample, collected at baseline and on roughly day 110 from a kidney transplant recipient. These TCRs come from a male patient in his thirties who had COVID-19 and was a kidney transplant recipient. Part of the T cells may come from the graft donor.

For this clonotype: Since the CDR3 does not end with the conserved phenylalanine or tryptophan, this likely comes from a read error. The CDR3 is CASSITAGRRKTYGYTS. The CDR3 DNA reads as TGCGCCAGCAGCATAACGGCAGGACGTCGAAAGACCTATGGCTACACCTCC. This sequence joins TRBV4-3 and TRBJ1-2; no clear D gene. Germline V CDR1 and CDR2: LGHNA, YSLEER. Trimming took off 5 bases at V and 4 bases at J, with 23 bases between the two ends. This CDR3 is 17 amino acids long.

As to this clonotype: The CDR3 carries no conserved terminal phenylalanine or tryptophan, so it likely arises from a read error. The V call is TRBV6-5, the J call TRBJ1-2; D is uncertain. Trimming left V 4 bases short and J 4 bases short, with 22 bases between. The CDR3 length is 17 residues. CDR1 MNHEY and CDR2 SVGAGI come from the germline V gene. CDR3 residues: CASSLIKGGRKTYGYTL. Written as DNA, the CDR3 is TGTGCCAGCAGTTTAATTAAAGGTGGGAGAAAGACCTATGGCTACACCCTC.

This clonotype was counted many times. The chain links TRBV5-4 to TRBJ1-2; D is uncertain. Germline V lookup: CDR1 SGHNT, CDR2 YYREEE (reference sequence). V lost 7 bases to trimming and J lost 4 bases, with 23 bases between them. The CDR3 sequence is 16 residues long. CDR3 protein: CASLMCVPGKTYGYTF. The CDR3 DNA reads TGTGCCAGCCTCATGTGCGTACCAGGAAAGACCTATGGCTACACCTTC. The entire variable domain, with the rest obtained from reference TRBV5-4 and TRBJ1-2, is as follows: ETGVTQSPTHLIKTRGQQVTLRCSSQSGHNTVSWYQQALGQGPQFIFQYYREEENGRGNFPPRFSGLQFPNYSSELNVNALELDDSALYLCASLMCVPGKTYGYTFGSGTRLTVV.

Comments on this clonotype: It may be a read error: a sequence one base away is much more abundant. The chain combines TRBV11-2 with TRBJ2-7; D is uncertain. The V gene's germline CDR1 is SGHAT and CDR2 FQNNGV. The CDR3 covers 16 residues. CDR3 bases: TGTACTACCAGCAGCTTAAGGGCTAGTCACCCCTACGAGCAGTACTTC. This gives the protein CTTSSLRASHPYEQYF.

The chain employs TRBV20-1 and TRBJ2-5; the match to TRBD2 covers 11 bases. The V gene end was trimmed by 0 bases and the J gene end by 5 bases; junction bases not matched to a gene: 5. The length of the CDR3 is 15 residues. CDR1 is DFQATT and CDR2 is SNEGSKA in the germline V gene (reference sequence). The CDR3 coding sequence is TGCAGTGCTAGAGAGACTAGCGGGAAGCATGAGACCCAGTACTTC. Encoded protein: CSARETSGKHETQYF.